This T cell receptor beta chain was recovered during a study of cytomegalovirus exposure and HLA in healthy donors (dated by TCRdb to about 2017). Regarding the study in general: An earlier analysis of several hundred of the donors reported roughly 270 Gb of sequence data and 100 million to 140 million unique TCR beta sequences from 150 million to 200 million T cells. Roughly 300 gigabases of sequencing data and 70 million to 95 million unique TCR sequences made up an early release that covered 500 to 700 HLA-typed donors. Among the roughly 400 genotyped donors, approximately 81% belonged to the genetic ancestry cluster associated with self-reported Caucasian donors. The aim of the study was to test whether cataloging public T cell receptors could identify signatures of past pathogen exposure. The T cell repertoires of around 730 subjects were profiled by immunosequencing and related to cytomegalovirus serostatus. Along with the roughly 670-subject first cohort, a separate validation cohort of around 110 different subjects was used. To predict cytomegalovirus infection status, the study combined high-throughput TCR immunosequencing, statistical association of individual TCRs with disease status, and machine learning. In a later analysis, previously published TCR beta repertoires from 500 to 750 donors were re-analyzed and high-resolution HLA genotyping was added so that TCR occurrence patterns could be studied. Rather than using new phenotypic data, the later analysis identified candidate immune exposures from TCR beta sequences and from how often those sequences occurred across donors. An earlier analysis of some 600 of the donors applied high-throughput TCR beta sequencing to assess whether each TCR beta V gene segment acted as functional or pseudogenic. Alongside the repertoire data, information on donor age, sex, ethnicity and CMV serostatus was compiled. In a later genetic analysis, genome-wide SNP genotypes for about three fifths of the roughly 670 donors were used, and that subset was treated as a discovery cohort. Every discovery cohort repertoire had been produced on one sequencing platform. Class I and class II HLA loci were covered by the typing at four-digit resolution. The number of typed donors differed by locus: about 620-640 for A, B, C, DRB1 and DQB1; 500 to 550 for DQA1; 600 to 610 for DPA1; and roughly 470 for DPB1. Because of strong linkage in the cohort, roughly five DR-DQ haplotypes were treated as single units for association and clustering. Across some 400 genotyped donors of the cohort, an average of roughly 250,000 unique TCR beta nucleotide sequences per donor were sequenced, and approximately 17% of those sequences were non-productive.

The cohort consisted of 666 healthy bone marrow donors. Cohort members were all nominally healthy when sampled, although unrecorded immune exposures were likely present. The donor tested CMV seropositive, placing the donor among the 289 seropositive members of the cohort. A peripheral blood sample was collected from each donor, and TCR beta sequencing was performed on peripheral blood mononuclear cells. Genomic DNA extraction from the blood cell samples was performed with the Qiagen DNeasy Blood Extraction Kit. Study-wide findings and limitations: A later genetic analysis reported fewer N-insertions in productive TCRs among donors in an Asian-associated ancestry cluster than the approximately 670-donor mean. Because HLA typing was unavailable for some donors at each locus, only the typed subset was used in association tests. A cluster of highly shared sequence variants was judged likely to represent a technical artifact of the sequencing pipeline. Strong co-occurrence of HLA alleles, especially DR and DQ, made assigning TCR associations to individual alleles difficult. In a later analysis, the rate of TCR association differed among HLA loci, with DRB1 alleles having the most associated TCRs and HLA-C alleles having the fewest. It was suggested by the authors that the approach could potentially be generalized to other disease states and immunological phenotypes. Broadly in line with IMGT annotations, most TCR beta V segments showed up in productive rearrangements about 90% or about 30% of the time in an earlier analysis of 450 to 600 of the donors. Presence/absence analyses assumed roughly uniform sequencing depth across donors, an assumption that may not hold. In this cohort, only TCR beta chains were sequenced, and detectable features were limited by the absence of alpha or paired-chain data. Specific HLA alleles were associated with over 15,000 TCR beta sequences at a false discovery rate of 0.05 in a later analysis. Most CMV-associated TCR beta chains appeared to be HLA-restricted in a later analysis, and the HLA associations seemed to be driven largely by CMV exposure. A further reported finding was that TCR beta sequences accurately predicted the HLA-A and HLA-B alleles for most subjects in the first cohort. Compared with equally common non-associated chains, HLA-associated TCR beta chains in a later analysis were more clonally expanded and had lower generation probabilities. Over 15 rarely observed V segments, including chromosome 9 orphons, were excluded from the earlier analysis of a few hundred of the donors because counts were too low. In a later analysis, several top co-occurrence clusters were reported to appear linked to parvovirus B19, influenza, CMV and Epstein-Barr virus. The study listed 164 TCR beta chains as associated with cytomegalovirus. The only immune exposure information available for the cohort was CMV serostatus. In both the original and validation cohorts, the classifier was reported to diagnose cytomegalovirus status with high specificity and sensitivity. V-gene and J-gene trimming of TCR beta chains was associated with a missense DCLRE1C variant in a later genetic analysis, and the association was replicated in an independent cohort. A few of the identified cytomegalovirus-associated TCR beta chains were confirmed in vitro to be specific for cytomegalovirus antigens. Most TCR sequences were seen in very few donors, while some public TCRs were found in many individuals. Correlated functional status among segregating V segments might be attributable to linkage disequilibrium, but an unknown experimental factor could not be ruled out. The 87-base-pair reads could not distinguish some IMGT-functional V segments, including TRBV6-2 and TRBV6-3, so those segments were excluded.

This clone was detected a few times. This clone's antigen is unknown. It has no much larger one-base neighbor in the sample; base qualities were not kept. CDR1 and CDR2 are read off the germline V gene as SNHLY and FYNNEI. V drops 6 bases and J drops 1 base, leaving 9 bases in between. The CDR3 covers 13 residues, taking in both the cysteine and the phenylalanine. The entry retains the CDR3 DNA only, 39 bases that are in frame from base 1. The method behind the library was the immunoSEQ multiplex PCR assay. A mixture of 60 forward primers for TCR Vbeta segments and 13 reverse primers for TCR Jbeta segments was used in the multiplex PCR. A multiplex PCR assay on genomic DNA amplified the CDR3 region of rearranged TCR beta genes. On the Illumina HiSeq System, the amplified TCR beta libraries were sequenced as 87-base-pair reads. As for the original processing: A later analysis tallied around 82 million unique TCR beta chains across the roughly 610 repertoires, and some 10 million of those chains were shared by two or more donors. Raw reads were error-corrected and collapsed into unique sequences with a nearest-neighbor algorithm that merged closely related sequences to remove PCR and sequencing errors. To assign V, D and J gene segments, CDR3 sequences were aligned to IMGT reference sequences. For a sequence to be retained, a match of at least six nucleotides to both a V gene segment and a J gene segment was required. A rearrangement counted as productive if the CDR3 had no stop codons and remained in frame with V and J, and every other rearrangement counted as non-productive. CDR3 was defined according to IMGT convention as the region running from the second conserved V-encoded cysteine to the conserved J-encoded phenylalanine. In an earlier analysis of just under 600 of the donors, sequences lacking an unambiguous match to a single V gene segment were excluded. In an earlier analysis of several hundred of the donors, V segments were called functional above 56.7% productive rearrangements and were called segregating when the between-donor standard deviation exceeded 5%. A statistical classification framework was built to diagnose cytomegalovirus status from the catalog of TCR beta chain sequences. A later analysis assigned V and J genes by comparing TCR nucleotide sequences with IMGT/GENE-DB human TR gene sequences. Using the TCRdist pipeline, a later analysis assigned CDR3 sequences along with most-parsimonious VDJ recombination scenarios. In a later analysis, every TCR beta chain was defined by the combination of its CDR3 amino acid sequence and its V-gene family, and reads without a unique V-gene family were dropped. A later analysis removed roughly 590 highly shared, low-generation-probability nucleotide sequences to deal with suspected cross-contamination and a sequencing artifact. In a later analysis, a clonal expansion index for each public chain was calculated from normalized within-repertoire ranks of inferred template counts. In a later analysis, generation probabilities were computed with a VDJ recombination model fitted to out-of-frame rearrangements, and the resulting probabilities were checked against IGoR. In a later analysis, hypergeometric tests were used to score TCR-TCR, TCR-HLA and TCR-CMV co-occurrence, with a repertoire-size bias correction applied to TCR pairs. A later analysis estimated false discovery rates by permuting HLA or CMV assignments 20 times. In a later analysis, co-occurring TCRs were grouped with DBSCAN, and TCRdist sequence similarity was added when clustering was performed within HLA-allele-positive subsets. Co-occurrence clustering excluded repertoires with fewer than 30,000 or more than 120,000 public chains, plus five with anomalous nucleotide sharing. In its TCRdb copy, this immuneACCESS table keeps in-frame sequences only and misses some clones. Where compared with another copy, unresolved V genes explain less than half of these, and the others have no known cause. V and J calls and clone size are given by that table; D and trimming were obtained from the DNA. The sample profile shows more than 95,000 clones; roughly 80% of them were found once. The ten top clones hold 6.9% of the sample.

The sample was PBMCs. The receptor comes from a man aged 30 to 45 in good health and CMV-seropositive. Recombination joined TRBV2 with TRBJ1-1, with the D gene not clear enough to name. Here the CDR3 is given as CASRWERNTEAFF. The DNA is TGTGCCAGCAGATGGGAGCGGAACACTGAAGCTTTCTTT.